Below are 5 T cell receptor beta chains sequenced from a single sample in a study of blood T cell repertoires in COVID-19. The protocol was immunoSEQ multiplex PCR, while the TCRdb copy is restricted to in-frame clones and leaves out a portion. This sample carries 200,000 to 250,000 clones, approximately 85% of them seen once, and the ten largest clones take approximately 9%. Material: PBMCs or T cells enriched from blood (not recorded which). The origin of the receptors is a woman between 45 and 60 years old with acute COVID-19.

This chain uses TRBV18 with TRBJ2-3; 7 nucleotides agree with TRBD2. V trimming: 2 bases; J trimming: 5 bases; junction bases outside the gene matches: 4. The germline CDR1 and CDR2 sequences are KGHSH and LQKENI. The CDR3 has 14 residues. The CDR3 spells CASSPSGAGDTQYF. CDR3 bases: TGTGCCAGCTCACCAAGCGGGGCGGGAGATACGCAGTATTTT.

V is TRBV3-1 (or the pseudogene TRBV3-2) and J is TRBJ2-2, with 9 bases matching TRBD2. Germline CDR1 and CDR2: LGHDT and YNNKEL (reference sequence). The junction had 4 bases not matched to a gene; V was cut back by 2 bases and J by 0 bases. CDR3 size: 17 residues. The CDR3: CASSQTASGANTGELFF. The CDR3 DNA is TGTGCCAGCAGCCAAACGGCTAGCGGGGCGAACACCGGGGAGCTGTTTTTT.

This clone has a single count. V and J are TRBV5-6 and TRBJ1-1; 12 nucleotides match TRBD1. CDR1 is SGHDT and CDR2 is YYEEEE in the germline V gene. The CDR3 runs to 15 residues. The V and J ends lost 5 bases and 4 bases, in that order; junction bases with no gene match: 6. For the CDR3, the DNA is TGTGCCAGCAGATGGGGACAGGGGGCTGGCACTGAAGCTTTCTTT. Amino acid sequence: CASRWGQGAGTEAFF. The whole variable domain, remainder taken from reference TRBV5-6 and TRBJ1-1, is DAGVTQSPTHLIKTRGQQVTLRCSPKSGHDTVSWYQQALGQGPQFIFQYYEEEERQRGNFPDRFSGHQFPNYSSELNVNALLLGDSALYLCASRWGQGAGTEAFFGQGTRLTVV.

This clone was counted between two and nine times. This CDR3 reads CAISWDFQRPSGNTIYF. DNA of the CDR3: TGTGCCATCAGTTGGGACTTCCAGAGACCTTCTGGAAACACCATATATTTT. This chain links TRBV10-3 with TRBJ1-3; possibly TRBD1 for D (5 bases). This CDR3 contains 17 residues. V gave up 5 bases and J gave up 1 base, with 18 bases separating them. CDR1 ENHRY and CDR2 SYGVKD come from the germline V gene.

The CDR3 DNA sequence: TGTGCCAGCAGTCCTACTCTGGGACAGGGGGTGGAAAAACTGTTTTTT. It is translated as CASSPTLGQGVEKLFF. The chain has TRBV28 and TRBJ1-4, with TRBD1 identical over 11 bases. The germline CDR1 and CDR2 sequences are MDHEN and SYDVKM. J lost 8 bases, V lost 5 bases, and 10 bases had no gene match. This CDR3 region has 16 residues.